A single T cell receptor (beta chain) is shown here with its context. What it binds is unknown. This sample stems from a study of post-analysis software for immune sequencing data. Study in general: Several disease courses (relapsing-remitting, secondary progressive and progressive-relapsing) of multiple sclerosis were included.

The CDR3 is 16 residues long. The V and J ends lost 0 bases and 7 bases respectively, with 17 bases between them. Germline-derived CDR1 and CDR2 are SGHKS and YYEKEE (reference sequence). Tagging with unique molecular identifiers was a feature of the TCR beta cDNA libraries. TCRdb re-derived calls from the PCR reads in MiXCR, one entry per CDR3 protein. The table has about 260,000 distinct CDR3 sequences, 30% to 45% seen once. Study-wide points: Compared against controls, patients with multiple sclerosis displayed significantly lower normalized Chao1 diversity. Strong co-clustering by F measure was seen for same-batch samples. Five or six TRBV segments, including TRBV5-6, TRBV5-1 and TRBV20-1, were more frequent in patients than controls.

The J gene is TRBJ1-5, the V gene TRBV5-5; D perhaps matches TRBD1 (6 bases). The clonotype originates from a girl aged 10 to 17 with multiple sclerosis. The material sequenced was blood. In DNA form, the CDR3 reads TGTGCCAGCAGCTTGGCTCGGGGGCCAGGAGGACAGCCCCAGCATTTT. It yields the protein CASSLARGPGGQPQHF.